A single TCR beta chain is shown here with its context. Antigen unknown. Sequencing used immunoSEQ multiplex PCR; TCRdb keeps in-frame clones, though not all of them. The top ten clones hold about 20% of a sample with around 35,000 clones, approximately 78% of them seen once. This entry belongs to a study of OX40 agonist ivuxolimab in advanced cancers. Overall study: The treatment was a fully human IgG2 OX40 agonist, ivuxolimab. Participants, 80% to 90% male, averaged about 56 years of age, ranging from about 23 to 79. Notes on the study in general: The study observed clonal expansion of CD4+ and CD8+ blood T cells by week 6 at 0.1 to 3.0 mg/kg.

V was clipped by 1 base and J by 6 bases; unmatched bases: 7. Per germline, CDR1 LNHNV and CDR2 YYDKDF (reference sequence). There are 15 residues in the CDR3. This receptor was taken from an adult with an advanced solid tumor such as melanoma, head and neck, liver or kidney cancer. The chain couples TRBV15 to TRBJ1-2; 8 nucleotides align to TRBD1. Sequenced here: CD4+ or CD8+ T cells sorted from blood, sampled in a trial of the OX40 agonist ivuxolimab. The CDR3 here is CATSRGLQGADGYTF. CDR3 nucleotide sequence: TGTGCCACCAGCAGAGGTTTGCAGGGGGCGGATGGCTACACCTTC.